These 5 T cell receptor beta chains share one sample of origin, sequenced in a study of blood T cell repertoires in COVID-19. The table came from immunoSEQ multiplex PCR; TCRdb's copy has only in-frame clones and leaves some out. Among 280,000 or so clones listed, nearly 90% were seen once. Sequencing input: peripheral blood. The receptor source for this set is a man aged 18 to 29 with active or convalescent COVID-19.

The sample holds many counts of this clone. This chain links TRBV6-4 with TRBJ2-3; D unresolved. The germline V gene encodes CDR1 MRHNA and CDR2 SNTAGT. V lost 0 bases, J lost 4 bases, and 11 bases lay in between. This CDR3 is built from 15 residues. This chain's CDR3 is CASSDSNSWADTQYF. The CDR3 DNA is TGTGCCAGCAGTGACTCGAACAGCTGGGCAGATACGCAGTATTTT.

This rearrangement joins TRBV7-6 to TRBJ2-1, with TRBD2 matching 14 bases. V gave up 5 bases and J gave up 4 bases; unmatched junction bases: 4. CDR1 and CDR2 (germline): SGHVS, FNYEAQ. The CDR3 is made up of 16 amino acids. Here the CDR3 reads CASSQWTSGGYNEQFF. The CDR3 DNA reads TGTGCCAGCAGCCAATGGACTAGCGGGGGGTACAATGAGCAGTTCTTC.

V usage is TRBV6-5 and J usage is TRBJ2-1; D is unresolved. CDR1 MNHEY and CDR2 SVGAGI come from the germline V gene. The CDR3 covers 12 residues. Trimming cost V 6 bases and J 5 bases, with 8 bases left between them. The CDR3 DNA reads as TGTGCCAGCAGGGGTCTAGACAATGAGCAGTTCTTC. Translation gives CASRGLDNEQFF.

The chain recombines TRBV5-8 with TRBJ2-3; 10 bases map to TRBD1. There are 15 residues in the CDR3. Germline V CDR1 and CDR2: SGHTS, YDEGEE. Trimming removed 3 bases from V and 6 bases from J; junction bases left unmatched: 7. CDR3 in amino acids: CASSSLTGGPDTQYF. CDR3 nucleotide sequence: TGTGCCAGCAGCTCGTTGACAGGGGGCCCGGATACGCAGTATTTT.

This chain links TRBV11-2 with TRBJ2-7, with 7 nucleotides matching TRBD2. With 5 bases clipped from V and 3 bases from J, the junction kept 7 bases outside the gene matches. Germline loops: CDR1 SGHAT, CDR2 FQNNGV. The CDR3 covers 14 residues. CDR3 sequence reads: CASSPSGTDYEQYF. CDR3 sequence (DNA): TGTGCCAGCAGCCCGAGCGGGACGGACTACGAGCAGTACTTC.